The 19 T cell receptor beta chains in this list originate from one sample, sequenced in a study of CD8+ T cells in alopecia areata. As the sequencing template, cDNA was produced by extracting RNA and reverse transcribing it. The protocol was immunoSEQ multiplex PCR, while the TCRdb copy is restricted to in-frame clones and leaves out a portion. The sample carries 80,000 to 100,000 clones, roughly 40% recorded once. The treatment was: oral pan-JAK inhibitor, 5-10 mg twice daily. This specimen was CD8+ T cells sorted from blood, taken at week 24, from a patient treated with tofacitinib. The origin of the receptors is a human donor with alopecia areata.

There are a few counts of this clone. As DNA, the CDR3 is TGTGCCAGCAGTCCGGACAGAACGCAGTTCTTC. It specifies CASSPDRTQFF. The chain carries TRBV6-1 and TRBJ2-1; TRBD1 is a possible D gene (6 bases). The CDR3 extends over 11 amino acids. The V gene's germline CDR1 is MNHNS and CDR2 SASEGT. V was shortened by 5 bases and J by 12 bases, with 11 bases between the two germline ends.

V and J are TRBV6-5 and TRBJ2-5, with 14 bases matching TRBD2. Germline V CDR1 and CDR2: MNHEY, SVGAGI. Losses at the gene ends were 10 bases for V and 4 bases for J; bases not matched to a gene: 2. The CDR3 length is 13 residues. The CDR3 DNA reads TGTGCCATCGGGACTAGCGGGAGAGAGACCCAGTACTTC. Translation gives CAIGTSGRETQYF.

This clone was seen a few times. The chain combines TRBV19 with TRBJ1-1; 7 nucleotides line up with TRBD1. This CDR3 is 12 amino acids long. The ends lost 4 bases at V and 9 bases at J; junction bases unmatched: 5. Germline CDR1 reads LNHDA; CDR2 reads SQIVND (reference sequence). The CDR3 spells CASSTETGKAFF. The DNA for the CDR3 is TGTGCCAGTAGTACAGAGACAGGGAAAGCTTTCTTT. The whole variable domain, filled in from reference TRBV19 and TRBJ1-1, reads DGGITQSPKYLFRKEGQNVTLSCEQNLNHDAMYWYRQDPGQGLRLIYYSQIVNDFQKGDIAEGYSVSREKKESFPLTVTSAQKNPTAFYLCASSTETGKAFFGQGTRLTVV.

The chain has TRBV14 and TRBJ2-7, with TRBD1 matching over 8 bases. Losses at the gene ends were 4 bases for V and 6 bases for J; bases not matched to a gene: 5. There are 13 residues in the CDR3. CDR1 and CDR2 (germline): SGHDN, FVKESK. This CDR3 reads CASSLTGGLEQYF. Written as DNA, the CDR3 is TGTGCCAGCAGCCTAACAGGGGGGCTCGAGCAGTACTTC.

The rearrangement joins TRBV21-1 to TRBJ2-5; the D call of TRBD1 is as the table states it, not checked on the DNA. TRBV21-1 is a pseudogene segment. This CDR3 region has 16 residues. CDR3 region: CASSPRGTGCVQTQYF. Written as DNA, the CDR3 is TGTGCCAGCAGTCCACGAGGGACAGGGTGCGTGCAGACCCAGTACTTC.

This chain joins TRBV6-1 and TRBJ1-1, with TRBD1 as a possible D gene (6 bases). Trimming removed 5 bases at V and 1 base at J, with 11 bases between. The V gene's germline CDR1 is MNHNS and CDR2 SASEGT. CDR3 length: 14 amino acids. The CDR3 loop is CASSTGGWNTEAFF. Written as DNA, the CDR3 is TGTGCCAGCAGTACCGGGGGCTGGAACACTGAAGCTTTCTTT.

J is TRBJ2-7 and V is TRBV4-2, with D tentatively TRBD2 (5 bases). The germline V gene has CDR1 LGHNA and CDR2 YNFKEQ. Trimming stripped 5 bases from V and 4 bases from J, with 21 bases between. The CDR3 extends over 16 amino acids. The CDR3 reads CASSLGVGEEAYEQYF. Here the CDR3 DNA reads TGTGCCAGCAGCTTGGGCGTGGGAGAGGAGGCTTACGAGCAGTACTTC.

As regards this clone: This sample includes further DNA sequences coding for the same CDR3. The CDR3 DNA reads as TGTGCCAGCAGCTTAAGTCCCGGGGAGCTGTTTTTT. Translated: CASSLSPGELFF. The chain combines TRBV7-2 with TRBJ2-2; unclear D gene. From germline, CDR1 is SGHTA and CDR2 FQGNSA. The CDR3 consists of 12 residues. The V end was cut by 2 bases, the J end by 6 bases, with 4 bases between.

A few counts support this clone. The V and J genes are TRBV10-3 and TRBJ2-1; possible D gene TRBD2, 6 bases. The length of the CDR3 is 14 residues. Trimming removed 3 bases at V and 2 bases at J, with 8 bases between. The germline V gene encodes CDR1 ENHRY and CDR2 SYGVKD. CDR3 sequence (DNA): TGTGCCATCAGTGAAGGAGGGCCCTACAATGAGCAGTTCTTC. This codes for CAISEGGPYNEQFF.

This clone turned up a few times. This chain joins TRBV5-6 and TRBJ2-7, with a tentative D call TRBD1 (6 bases). V was clipped by 1 base and J by 6 bases, with 26 bases between them. CDR3 length: 18 amino acids. Germline loops: CDR1 SGHDT, CDR2 YYEEEE. Here the CDR3 reads CASSLRNRAFMLSAEQYF. CDR3 sequence (DNA): TGTGCCAGCAGCTTGAGAAACAGGGCCTTTATGTTATCTGCCGAGCAGTACTTC. Together with reference TRBV5-6 and TRBJ2-7, the CDR3 gives the full variable domain: DAGVTQSPTHLIKTRGQQVTLRCSPKSGHDTVSWYQQALGQGPQFIFQYYEEEERQRGNFPDRFSGHQFPNYSSELNVNALLLGDSALYLCASSLRNRAFMLSAEQYFGPGTRLTVT.

This clone is labeled as medium-sized. V usage is TRBV29-1 and J usage is TRBJ1-1; perhaps TRBD1 as D (6 bases). The CDR3 runs 16 residues. Trimming cost V 1 base and J 7 bases, with 22 bases left between them. Germline CDR1 is SQVTM and CDR2 is ANQGSEA. The CDR3 nucleotides are TGCAGCGTTGAAGGGCAGGTAGGGGGATTCGGGGGTGAAGCTTTCTTT. This translates into CSVEGQVGGFGGEAFF.

Note on this clone: Possible read error: a much larger clone is one base away. The chain recombines TRBV9 with TRBJ1-5; D perhaps matches TRBD1 (6 bases). Germline V gives CDR1 SGDLS, CDR2 YYNGEE. This CDR3 is 14 amino acids long. V shed 10 bases and J shed 1 base, with 15 bases lying between them. The CDR3 DNA reads TGTGCCCGCCGCGGGGGGGGCAGCAATCAGCCCCAGCATTTT. Protein sequence: CARRGGGSNQPQHF. The variable domain in full, with the rest retrieved from reference TRBV9 and TRBJ1-5, is DSGVTQTPKHLITATGQRVTLRCSPRSGDLSVYWYQQSLDQGLQFLIQYYNGEERAKGNILERFSAQQFPDLHSELNLSSLELGDSALYFCARRGGGSNQPQHFGDGTRLSIL.

This clone was detected a few times. The chain employs TRBV19 and TRBJ2-1, with 14 bases aligning to TRBD2. V dropped 6 bases and J dropped 8; count of bases not matched to a gene: 3. Germline-derived CDR1 and CDR2 are LNHDA and SQIVND (reference sequence). The length of the CDR3 is 14 residues. The CDR3 nucleotides are TGTGCCAGTAGCACGGGACTAGCGGGAGATGAGCAGTTCTTC. As protein: CASSTGLAGDEQFF.

This clone was detected only once. The chain recombines TRBV4-1 with TRBJ1-1, with a possible D match to TRBD1 (6 bases). The CDR3 spans 14 residues. CDR1 is MGHRA, CDR2 YSYEKL, per germline. Trimming removed 1 base at V and 5 bases at J, with 11 bases between. The CDR3, as DNA: TGCGCCAGCAGCCAAGCCGGGGGGGCAACTGAAGCTTTCTTT. As protein: CASSQAGGATEAFF.

This clone occurred a few times. V gene TRBV27 combines with J gene TRBJ1-2; 7 bases are shared with TRBD1. CDR1 and CDR2 (germline): MNHEY, SMNVEV (reference sequence). V gave up 3 bases and J gave up 8 bases; unmatched junction bases: 9. The CDR3 sequence is 14 residues long. This CDR3 reads CASSLRGLFSGYTF. Here the CDR3 DNA reads TGTGCCAGCAGTTTGAGGGGGCTGTTTTCAGGCTACACCTTC.

This clone turned up a few times. The gene calls are TRBV14 and TRBJ2-2; TRBD2 matches 7 bases. The germline CDR1 and CDR2 sequences are SGHDN and FVKESK. The V gene end was trimmed by 0 bases and the J gene end by 5 bases; junction bases not matched to a gene: 15. The length of the CDR3 is 19 residues. The CDR3 loop is CASSQDRLAVTVQTGELFF. The DNA for the CDR3 is TGTGCCAGCAGCCAAGACCGTCTAGCGGTAACCGTACAAACCGGGGAGCTGTTTTTT.

This chain connects TRBV9 to TRBJ1-3; the D gene is possibly TRBD1 (6 bases). The CDR3 extends over 16 amino acids. The V end lost 4 bases, the J end lost 2 bases, and 16 bases lay between the germline ends. Germline lookup yields CDR1 SGDLS and CDR2 YYNGEE. CDR3 protein: CASSKQGAAPGNTIYF. Here the CDR3 DNA reads TGTGCCAGCAGCAAACAGGGCGCCGCGCCTGGAAACACCATATATTTT.

The chain combines TRBV5-1 with TRBJ1-1; D remains unclear. The CDR3 sequence is 14 residues long. Looked up from germline, CDR1 is SGHRS and CDR2 is YFSETQ. Trimming removed 1 base from V and 1 base from J, with 8 bases in between. The CDR3 nucleotides are TGCGCCAGCAGCTTGACAGTTTCGAACACTGAAGCTTTCTTT. It is translated as CASSLTVSNTEAFF.

This chain links TRBV4-3 with TRBJ2-7; no reliable D call. This CDR3 spans 16 amino acids. CDR1 LGHNA and CDR2 YSLEER come from the germline V gene. V gave up 4 bases and J gave up 1 base, with 17 bases separating them. CDR3 loop: CASSPSVPLGSYEQYF. The DNA for the CDR3 is TGCGCCAGCAGCCCCTCCGTCCCCCTGGGTTCCTACGAGCAGTACTTC.